One sample yielded the 21 T cell receptor beta chains listed below, sequenced in a study of blood T cell repertoires in COVID-19. TCRdb's copy holds only in-frame clones and misses some; the assay was immunoSEQ multiplex PCR. Of 250,000 or so clones listed, around 89% are singletons. Sequenced: PBMCs or T cells enriched from blood (not recorded which). The receptors originated from a woman under 40 with acute COVID-19.

The rearrangement links TRBV24-1 to TRBJ2-5, with a weak D call TRBD2 (5 bases). V lost 4 bases, J lost 5 bases, and 7 bases lay in between. This CDR3 is built from 12 residues. The germline CDR1 and CDR2 sequences are KGHDR and SFDVKD. The CDR3 nucleotides read TGTGCCACCAGTGACCCGGGGGAGACCCAGTACTTC. Encoded protein: CATSDPGETQYF.

The chain has TRBV19 and TRBJ2-3, with TRBD2 identical over 7 bases. CDR1 is LNHDA and CDR2 is SQIVND in the germline V gene (reference sequence). V lost 7 bases and J lost 6; bases outside the gene matches: 13. There are 15 residues in the CDR3. CDR3 DNA: TGTGCCAGTACCTCCGCGGCCTGGGGAGGGGATACGCAGTATTTT. It translates to CASTSAAWGGDTQYF.

The chain uses TRBV7-2 and TRBJ2-3; 8 bases match TRBD2. CDR1 and CDR2 from the germline V gene are SGHTA and FQGNSA. V was pared by 2 bases and J by 4 bases, with 11 bases of the junction left unmatched. The CDR3 spans 17 residues. CDR3 sequence (DNA): TGTGCCAGCAGCTTACGGTCCGGAGCGGGAGTCTCAGATACGCAGTATTTT. Residues: CASSLRSGAGVSDTQYF.

The chain is built from TRBV6-1 and TRBJ1-5, with 8 bases matching TRBD1. The V gene's germline CDR1 is MNHNS and CDR2 SASEGT. V lost 4 bases, J lost 0 bases, and 8 bases stayed unmatched. The CDR3 loop spans 17 amino acids. Here the CDR3 reads CASSAVTGGPSNQPQHF. The CDR3, as DNA: TGTGCCAGCAGTGCTGTAACAGGGGGACCTAGCAATCAGCCCCAGCATTTT.

CDR3 sequence: CASSQGLAGALEQYF. As DNA, the CDR3 is TGTGCCAGCAGCCAAGGACTAGCGGGGGCCTTGGAGCAGTACTTC. The J gene is TRBJ2-7, the V gene TRBV7-9; 13 bases align to TRBD2. V dropped 5 bases and J dropped 7; count of bases not matched to a gene: 8. The CDR3 has 15 amino acids. Germline V gene lookup returns CDR1 SEHNR and CDR2 FQNEAQ (reference sequence).

This clone was seen only once. This chain joins TRBV27 and TRBJ2-1, with a possible D match to TRBD2 (5 bases). V shed 5 bases and J shed 7 bases, with 9 bases lying between them. CDR3 length: 12 residues. Germline V lookup: CDR1 MNHEY, CDR2 SMNVEV (reference sequence). CDR3 coding DNA: TGTGCCAGCAGTCCCCCGGGGAATGAGCAGTTCTTC. Amino acid sequence: CASSPPGNEQFF.

The CDR3 sequence is CASSEAWGQYGYTF. CDR3 in DNA: TGTGCCAGCAGTGAAGCGTGGGGACAGTATGGCTACACCTTC. The chain carries TRBV6-1 and TRBJ1-2, with 7 nucleotides matching TRBD1. CDR1 is MNHNS and CDR2 is SASEGT in the germline V gene. V lost 0 bases and J lost 5; bases outside the gene matches: 3. CDR3 length equals 14 residues.

This chain connects TRBV9 to TRBJ2-1; 13 bases map to TRBD2. Trimming removed 2 bases from V and 1 base from J; junction bases left unmatched: 9. CDR3 length: 19 residues. Germline V CDR1 and CDR2: SGDLS, YYNGEE. The DNA of the CDR3 is TGTGCCAGCAGCGTCAACTTGGGACTAGCGGGGATGTCCTACAATGAGCAGTTCTTC. Translation gives CASSVNLGLAGMSYNEQFF.

The V call is TRBV10-3, the J call TRBJ1-1; TRBD1 agrees at 8 bases. The germline CDR1 and CDR2 sequences are ENHRY and SYGVKD. The CDR3 runs to 12 residues. V lost 2 bases and J lost 11; bases outside the gene matches: 4. The CDR3 protein is CAISEPDRAAFF. The CDR3 coding sequence is TGTGCCATCAGTGAGCCGGACAGGGCCGCTTTCTTT.

V is TRBV28 and J is TRBJ2-7; a possible D gene is TRBD1 (5 bases). This CDR3 is 14 amino acids long. The V end was cut by 6 bases, the J end by 3 bases, with 15 bases between. Germline CDR1 is MDHEN and CDR2 is SYDVKM. The CDR3 spells CASSPNQGLYEQYF. CDR3 sequence (DNA): TGTGCCAGCAGCCCGAATCAGGGTCTCTACGAGCAGTACTTC.

In its sample, this clone was seen a few times. The chain combines TRBV5-1 with TRBJ2-3; 7 positions agree with TRBD2. Germline trimming cut 0 bases from V and 6 bases from J; bases unmatched to any gene: 10. CDR3 length equals 16 residues. Germline assignment: CDR1 SGHRS and CDR2 YFSETQ. The CDR3: CASSLAVGGPLDTQYF. CDR3 in DNA: TGCGCCAGCAGCTTGGCGGTGGGAGGGCCGTTGGATACGCAGTATTTT. Based on the CDR3 plus reference TRBV5-1 and TRBJ2-3, the full variable domain is KAGVTQTPRYLIKTRGQQVTLSCSPISGHRSVSWYQQTPGQGLQFLFEYFSETQRNKGNFPGRFSGRQFSNSRSEMNVSTLELGDSALYLCASSLAVGGPLDTQYFGPGTRLTVL.

This chain links TRBV7-2 with TRBJ2-1; 8 bases map to TRBD2. Trimming removed 0 bases from V and 6 bases from J; junction bases left unmatched: 10. The CDR3 contains 17 residues. CDR1 is SGHTA and CDR2 is FQGNSA in the germline V gene. The CDR3 DNA reads TGTGCCAGCAGCTTAGCTATACTAGCGGAGGGAATCAATGAGCAGTTCTTC. Amino acid sequence: CASSLAILAEGINEQFF.

The chain combines TRBV2 with TRBJ2-7; D is possibly TRBD1 (6 bases). From germline, CDR1 is SNHLY and CDR2 FYNNEI. The V gene lost 6 bases and the J gene lost 6 bases, with 12 bases spanning the gap. The CDR3 is 12 amino acids. The CDR3 protein is CASRDRIGEQYF. The CDR3 DNA is TGTGCCAGCAGGGACAGAATTGGCGAGCAGTACTTC.

The V call is TRBV5-1, the J call TRBJ2-3; tentative D call: TRBD1 (5 bases). This CDR3 spans 15 amino acids. Germline CDR1 and CDR2: SGHRS and YFSETQ. With 0 bases removed from V and 0 bases from J, the gap between germline ends came to 8 bases. CDR3 residues: CASSLDRSSTDTQYF. CDR3 coding DNA: TGCGCCAGCAGCTTGGACAGGTCAAGCACAGATACGCAGTATTTT.

This sequence joins TRBV6-2 or TRBV6-3 and TRBJ1-6, with D maybe TRBD1 (6 bases). This CDR3 is 15 amino acids long. Germline assignment: CDR1 MNHEY and CDR2 SVGEGT. V was pared by 2 bases and J by 10 bases, with 15 bases between. CDR3 sequence: CASSYPEQGESPLHF. The CDR3 bases are TGTGCCAGCAGTTACCCGGAACAGGGAGAATCACCCCTCCACTTT.

This clone turned up a few times. This chain joins TRBV4-3 and TRBJ1-2; a possible D gene is TRBD1 (6 bases). This CDR3 region has 16 residues. The V end was cut by 1 base, the J end by 2 bases, with 14 bases between. Germline CDR1 reads LGHNA; CDR2 reads YSLEER. The CDR3 coding sequence is TGCGCCAGCAGCCAAGGAACAGGGTGGGAGAACTATGGCTACACCTTC. Translating it yields CASSQGTGWENYGYTF.

This chain links TRBV29-1 with TRBJ1-5; 9 bases line up with TRBD1. Germline V gene data show CDR1 as SQVTM and CDR2 as ANQGSEA. Trimming removed 6 bases from V and 3 bases from J; junction bases left unmatched: 6. This CDR3 region has 14 residues. The chain's CDR3 is CSVRTGASNQPQHF. In DNA form, the CDR3 reads TGCAGCGTACGGACAGGGGCCTCCAATCAGCCCCAGCATTTT.

A few counts support this clone. This chain connects TRBV7-2 to TRBJ2-3; D gene unclear. This CDR3 region has 12 residues. V shed 5 bases and J shed 5 bases, with 8 bases lying between them. The germline gives CDR1 SGHTA, CDR2 FQGNSA. The DNA for the CDR3 is TGTGCCAGCAGCCTTTTTATAGATACGCAGTATTTT. Translated: CASSLFIDTQYF.

The chain employs TRBV7-3 and TRBJ2-2; D might be TRBD1 (6 bases). V was shortened by 5 bases and J by 5 bases, with 21 bases between the two germline ends. The germline gives CDR1 SGHTA, CDR2 FQGTGA. CDR3 length equals 17 residues. CDR3 bases: TGTGCCAGCAGCCCCCTTAGTAGGGGGAAGGTTACCGGGGAGCTGTTTTTT. This codes for CASSPLSRGKVTGELFF. Full variable domain (remainder filled in from reference TRBV7-3 and TRBJ2-2): GAGVSQTPSNKVTEKGKYVELRCDPISGHTALYWYRQSLGQGPEFLIYFQGTGAADDSGLPNDRFFAVRPEGSVSTLKIQRTERGDSAVYLCASSPLSRGKVTGELFFGEGSRLTVL.

The genes are TRBV2 and TRBJ2-7; TRBD1 matches at 7 bases. This CDR3 spans 14 amino acids. CDR1 is SNHLY, CDR2 FYNNEI, per germline. V lost 6 bases and J lost 5; bases outside the gene matches: 10. Here the CDR3 DNA reads TGTGCCAGCAGGGCCCGACAGGGAATTAACGAGCAGTACTTC. This gives the protein CASRARQGINEQYF.

The genes are TRBV18 and TRBJ1-4, with D possibly TRBD1 on 6 matching bases. Trimming removed 4 bases at V and 3 bases at J, with 18 bases between. The CDR3 extends over 17 amino acids. Per germline, CDR1 KGHSH and CDR2 LQKENI. The CDR3 sequence is CASSLSNPGHANEKLFF. CDR3 coding DNA: TGTGCCAGCTCACTCTCAAACCCGGGACACGCTAATGAAAAACTGTTTTTT.